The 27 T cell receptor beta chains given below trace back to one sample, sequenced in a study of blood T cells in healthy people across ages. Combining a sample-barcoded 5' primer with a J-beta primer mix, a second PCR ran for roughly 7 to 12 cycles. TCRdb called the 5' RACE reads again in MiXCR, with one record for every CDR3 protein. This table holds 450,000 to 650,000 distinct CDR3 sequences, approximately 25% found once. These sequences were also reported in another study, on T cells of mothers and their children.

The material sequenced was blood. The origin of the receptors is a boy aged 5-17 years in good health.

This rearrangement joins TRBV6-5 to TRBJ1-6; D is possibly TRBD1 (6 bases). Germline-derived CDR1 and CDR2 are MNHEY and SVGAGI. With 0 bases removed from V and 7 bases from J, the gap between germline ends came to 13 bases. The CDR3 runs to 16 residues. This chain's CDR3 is CASSYSRTGINSPLHF. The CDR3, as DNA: TGTGCCAGCAGTTACTCGAGAACAGGGATAAATTCACCCCTCCACTTT.

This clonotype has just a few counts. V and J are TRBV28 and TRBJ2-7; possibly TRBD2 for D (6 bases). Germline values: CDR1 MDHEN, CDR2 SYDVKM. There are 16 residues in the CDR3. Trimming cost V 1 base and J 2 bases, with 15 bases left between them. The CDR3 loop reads CASSLYRGTGPYEQYF. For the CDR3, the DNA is TGTGCCAGCAGTTTATATCGGGGGACCGGTCCCTACGAGCAGTACTTC.

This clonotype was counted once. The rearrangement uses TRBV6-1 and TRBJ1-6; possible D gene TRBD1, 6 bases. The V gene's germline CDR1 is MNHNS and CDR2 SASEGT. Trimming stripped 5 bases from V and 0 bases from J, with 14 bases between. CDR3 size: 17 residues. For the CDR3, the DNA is TGTGCCAGCAGTCGGTGGACAGCGAGCTCCTATAATTCACCCCTCCACTTT. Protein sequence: CASSRWTASSYNSPLHF.

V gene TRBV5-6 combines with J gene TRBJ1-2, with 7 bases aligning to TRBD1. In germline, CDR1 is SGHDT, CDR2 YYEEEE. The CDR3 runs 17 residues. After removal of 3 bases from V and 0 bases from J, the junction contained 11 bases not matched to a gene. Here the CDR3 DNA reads TGTGCCAGCAGCTGGATAGGGGGGCAGGGGGCTAACTATGGCTACACCTTC. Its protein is CASSWIGGQGANYGYTF.

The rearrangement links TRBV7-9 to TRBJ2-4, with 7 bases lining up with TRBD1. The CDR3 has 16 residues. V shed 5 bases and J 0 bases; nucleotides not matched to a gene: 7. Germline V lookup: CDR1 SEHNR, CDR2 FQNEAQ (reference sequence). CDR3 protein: CASSPTGALAKNIQYF. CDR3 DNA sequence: TGTGCCAGCAGCCCTACAGGGGCACTAGCCAAAAACATTCAGTACTTC.

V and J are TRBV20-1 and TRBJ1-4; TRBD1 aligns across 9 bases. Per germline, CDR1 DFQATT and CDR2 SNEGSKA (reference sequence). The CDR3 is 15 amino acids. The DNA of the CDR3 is TGCAGGGCTGACGGGTCCGGGACAGGGTTCGAAAAACTGTTTTTT. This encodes CRADGSGTGFEKLFF.

The DNA for the CDR3 is TGTGCCAGCAGTTCGTCTTCACGAGGGAATTTGAGAGGCAATCAGCCCCAGCATTTT. This encodes CASSSSSRGNLRGNQPQHF. The chain joins TRBV6-7 to TRBJ1-5, with D unresolved. TRBV6-7 is labeled an ORF, and its function is uncertain. V was cut by 4 bases and J by 2 bases, with 24 bases left in between. The length of the CDR3 is 19 residues.

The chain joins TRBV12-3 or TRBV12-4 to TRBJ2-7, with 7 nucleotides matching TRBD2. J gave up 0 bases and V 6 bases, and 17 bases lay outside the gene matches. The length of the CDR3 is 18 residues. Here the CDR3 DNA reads TGTGCCAGCAGAAGGGGCCCAGAGGGACTATCGAGCTCCTACGAGCAGTACGTC. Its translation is CASRRGPEGLSSSYEQYV.

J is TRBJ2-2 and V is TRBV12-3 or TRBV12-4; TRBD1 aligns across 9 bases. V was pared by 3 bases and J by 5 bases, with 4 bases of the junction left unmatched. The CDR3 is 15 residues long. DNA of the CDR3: TGTGCCAGCAGTTTCGGGGACAGGGAAACCGGGGAGCTGTTTTTT. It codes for CASSFGDRETGELFF.

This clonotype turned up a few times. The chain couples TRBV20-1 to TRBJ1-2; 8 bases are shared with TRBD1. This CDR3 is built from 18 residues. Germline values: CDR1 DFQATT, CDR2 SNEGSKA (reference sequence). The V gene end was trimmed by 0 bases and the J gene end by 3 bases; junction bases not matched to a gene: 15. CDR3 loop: CSARDPFSQGALDYGYTF. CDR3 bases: TGCAGTGCTAGAGATCCGTTCTCGCAGGGGGCTCTTGACTATGGCTACACCTTC.

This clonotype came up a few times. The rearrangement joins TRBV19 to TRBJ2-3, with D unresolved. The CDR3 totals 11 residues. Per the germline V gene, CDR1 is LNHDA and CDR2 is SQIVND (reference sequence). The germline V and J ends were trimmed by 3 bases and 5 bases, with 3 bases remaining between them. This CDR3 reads CASSMVDTQYF. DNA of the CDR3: TGTGCCAGTAGTATGGTAGATACGCAGTATTTT.

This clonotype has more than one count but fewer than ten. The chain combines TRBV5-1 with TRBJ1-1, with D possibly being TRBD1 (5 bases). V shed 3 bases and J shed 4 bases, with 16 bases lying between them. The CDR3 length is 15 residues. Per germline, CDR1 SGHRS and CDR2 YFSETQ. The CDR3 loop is CASSSSRQGGTEAFF. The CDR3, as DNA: TGCGCCAGCAGCTCGTCCAGGCAGGGCGGCACTGAAGCTTTCTTT.

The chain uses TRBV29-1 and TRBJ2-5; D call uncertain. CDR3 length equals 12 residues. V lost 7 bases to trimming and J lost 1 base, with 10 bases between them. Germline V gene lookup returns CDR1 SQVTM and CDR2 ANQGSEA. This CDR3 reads CSGEIIQETQYF. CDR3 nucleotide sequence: TGCAGCGGTGAGATTATCCAAGAGACCCAGTACTTC.

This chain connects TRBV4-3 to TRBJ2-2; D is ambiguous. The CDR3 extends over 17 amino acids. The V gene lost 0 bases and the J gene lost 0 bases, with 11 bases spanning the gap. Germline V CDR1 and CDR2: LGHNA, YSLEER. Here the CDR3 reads CASSQEGSASNTGELFF. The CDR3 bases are TGCGCCAGCAGCCAAGAAGGGTCGGCATCGAACACCGGGGAGCTGTTTTTT.

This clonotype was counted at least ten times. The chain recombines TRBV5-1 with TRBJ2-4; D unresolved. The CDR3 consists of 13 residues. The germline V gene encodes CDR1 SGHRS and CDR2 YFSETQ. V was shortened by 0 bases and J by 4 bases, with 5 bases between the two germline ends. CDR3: CASSLDSKNIQYF. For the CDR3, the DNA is TGCGCCAGCAGCTTGGACAGTAAAAACATTCAGTACTTC.

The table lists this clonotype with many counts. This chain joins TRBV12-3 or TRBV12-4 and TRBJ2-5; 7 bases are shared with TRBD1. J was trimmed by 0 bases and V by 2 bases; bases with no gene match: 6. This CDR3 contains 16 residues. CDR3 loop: CASSLWGQTYQETQYF. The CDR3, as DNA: TGTGCCAGCAGTTTATGGGGACAGACGTACCAAGAGACCCAGTACTTC.

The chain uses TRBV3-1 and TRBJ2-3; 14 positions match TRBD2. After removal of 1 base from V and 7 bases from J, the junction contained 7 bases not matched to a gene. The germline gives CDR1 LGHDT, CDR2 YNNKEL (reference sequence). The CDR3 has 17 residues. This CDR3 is CASSQGLGTSGRYTQYF. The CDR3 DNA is TGTGCCAGCAGCCAAGGGCTGGGGACTAGCGGGAGATATACGCAGTATTTT.

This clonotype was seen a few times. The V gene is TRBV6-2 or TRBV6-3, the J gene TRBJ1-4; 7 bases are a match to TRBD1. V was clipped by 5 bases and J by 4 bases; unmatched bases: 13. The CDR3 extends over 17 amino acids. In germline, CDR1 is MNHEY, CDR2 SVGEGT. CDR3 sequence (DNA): TGTGCCAGCAGTCTCAGGACAAACAGGGGACATAATGAAAAACTGTTTTTT. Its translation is CASSLRTNRGHNEKLFF.

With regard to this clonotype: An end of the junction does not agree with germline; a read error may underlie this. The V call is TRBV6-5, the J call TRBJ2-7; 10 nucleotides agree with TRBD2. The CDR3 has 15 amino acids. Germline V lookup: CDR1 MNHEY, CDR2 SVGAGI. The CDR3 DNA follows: TGTGCCGGCAGCCCACCGGCTAGCGGGAGCTACGAGCAGTACTTC. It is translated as CAGSPPASGSYEQYF.

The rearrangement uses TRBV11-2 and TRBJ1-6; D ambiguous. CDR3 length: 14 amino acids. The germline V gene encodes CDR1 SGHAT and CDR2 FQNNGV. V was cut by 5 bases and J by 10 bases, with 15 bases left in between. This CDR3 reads CASSVGPTWSPLHF. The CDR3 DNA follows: TGTGCCAGCAGCGTTGGGCCCACTTGGTCACCCCTCCACTTT. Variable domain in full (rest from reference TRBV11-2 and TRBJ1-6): EAGVAQSPRYKIIEKRQSVAFWCNPISGHATLYWYQQILGQGPKLLIQFQNNGVVDDSQLPKDRFSAERLKGVDSTLKIQPAKLEDSAVYLCASSVGPTWSPLHFGNGTRLTVT.

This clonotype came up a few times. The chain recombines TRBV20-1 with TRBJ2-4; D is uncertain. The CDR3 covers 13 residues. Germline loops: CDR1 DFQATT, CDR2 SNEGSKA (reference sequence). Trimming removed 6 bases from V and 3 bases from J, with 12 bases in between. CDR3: CSAHGTNKNIQYF. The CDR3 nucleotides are TGCAGTGCCCACGGAACGAACAAAAACATTCAGTACTTC.

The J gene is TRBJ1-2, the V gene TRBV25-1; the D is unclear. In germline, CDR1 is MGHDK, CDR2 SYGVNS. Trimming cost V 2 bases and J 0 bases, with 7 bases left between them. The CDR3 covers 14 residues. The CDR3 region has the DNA TGTGCCAGCAGTGAACATTCAGCTAACTATGGCTACACCTTC. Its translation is CASSEHSANYGYTF.

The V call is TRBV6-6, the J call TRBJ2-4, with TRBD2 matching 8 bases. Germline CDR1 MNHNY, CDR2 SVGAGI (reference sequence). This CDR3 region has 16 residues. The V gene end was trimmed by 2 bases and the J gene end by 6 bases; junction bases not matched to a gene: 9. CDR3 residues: CASSYGPAGVVNIQYF. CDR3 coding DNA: TGTGCCAGCAGTTACGGTCCAGCGGGGGTGGTAAACATTCAGTACTTC.

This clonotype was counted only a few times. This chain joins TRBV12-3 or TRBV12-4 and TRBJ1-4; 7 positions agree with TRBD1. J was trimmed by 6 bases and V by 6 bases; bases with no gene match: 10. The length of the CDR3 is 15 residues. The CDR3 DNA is TGTGCCAGCAGCCCCTACAGGGGTCGGGATGAAAAACTGTTTTTT. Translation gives CASSPYRGRDEKLFF.

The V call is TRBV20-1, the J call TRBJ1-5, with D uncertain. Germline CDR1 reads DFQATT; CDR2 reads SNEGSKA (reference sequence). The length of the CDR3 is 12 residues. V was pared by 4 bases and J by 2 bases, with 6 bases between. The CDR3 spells CSAKDGNQPQHF. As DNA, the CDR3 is TGCAGTGCTAAGGATGGCAATCAGCCCCAGCATTTT.

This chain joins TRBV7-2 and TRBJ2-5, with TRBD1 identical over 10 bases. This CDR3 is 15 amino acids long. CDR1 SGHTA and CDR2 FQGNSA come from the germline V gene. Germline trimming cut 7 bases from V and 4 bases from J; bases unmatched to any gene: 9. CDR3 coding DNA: TGTGCCAGCAACCCAGACAGGGGGCGAGGAGAGACCCAGTACTTC. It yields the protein CASNPDRGRGETQYF.

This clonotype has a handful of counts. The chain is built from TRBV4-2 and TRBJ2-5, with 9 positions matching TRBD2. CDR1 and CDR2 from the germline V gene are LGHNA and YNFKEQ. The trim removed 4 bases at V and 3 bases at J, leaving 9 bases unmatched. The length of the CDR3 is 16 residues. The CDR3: CASSPTSGRKEETQYF. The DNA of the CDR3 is TGTGCCAGCAGCCCCACGAGCGGGAGGAAAGAAGAGACCCAGTACTTC.